The clone carrying this T cell receptor (beta chain) was detected ten times or more. Antigen specificity is unknown. A 5'RACE reaction primed in the constant segment made cDNA libraries of TCR alpha and TCR beta, and these carried sample barcodes and UMIs. In TCRdb, the 5' RACE reads were re-called with MiXCR into one record per CDR3 protein. The sample lists tens of thousands of distinct CDR3 sequences; approximately 10% were seen once. J lost 6 bases, V lost 3 bases, and 14 bases had no gene match. Germline lookup yields CDR1 SGHRS and CDR2 YFSETQ. This CDR3 has 16 residues. The record originates from a study of T-cell memory formation after mild COVID-19. Study-wide results and caveats: That cross-reactive memory joined was suggested by some responding clones appearing in pre-infection memory. CD4+ bias marked clones expanding day 15 to 37, unlike balanced contracting clones. Unconfirmed was the SARS-CoV-2 specificity of second-wave clones that peaked on day 37.

The chain couples TRBV5-1 to TRBJ2-7; 8 positions match TRBD1. Sequencing was done on a sample of PBMCs or a T cell subset sorted from them (not recorded which). This sequence originates from a man aged 18-30 years who had mild COVID-19 (a few samples of this study predate the infection). Cell type and time point are not known. The CDR3 bases are TGCGCCAGCAGCTCGCGAAGCAGGGGGCACGACGGCGAGCAGTACTTC. Its protein is CASSSRSRGHDGEQYF. Full variable domain (outside the CDR3, taken from reference TRBV5-1 and TRBJ2-7): KAGVTQTPRYLIKTRGQQVTLSCSPISGHRSVSWYQQTPGQGLQFLFEYFSETQRNKGNFPGRFSGRQFSNSRSEMNVSTLELGDSALYLCASSSRSRGHDGEQYFGPGTRLTVT.